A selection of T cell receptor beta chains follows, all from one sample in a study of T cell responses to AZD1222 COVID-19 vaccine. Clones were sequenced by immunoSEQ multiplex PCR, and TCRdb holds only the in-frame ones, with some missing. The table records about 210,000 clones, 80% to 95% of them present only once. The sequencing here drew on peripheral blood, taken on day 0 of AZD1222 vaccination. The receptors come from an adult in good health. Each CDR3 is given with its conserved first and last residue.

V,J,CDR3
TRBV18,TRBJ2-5,CASSPSLADQETQYF
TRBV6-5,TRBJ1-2,CASSYEGGYTF
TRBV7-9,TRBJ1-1,CASFPHDGQGDSF
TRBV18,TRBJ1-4,CASSPTGQGNEKLFF
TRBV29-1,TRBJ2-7,CSVAGPSRRGTYEQYF
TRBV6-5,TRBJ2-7,CASRPGQGPYEQYF
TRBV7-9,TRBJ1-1,CASRLGGKNTEAFF
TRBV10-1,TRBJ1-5,CASSDMDGPNQPQHF
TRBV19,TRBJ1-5,CAAKSTGGHSNQPQHF
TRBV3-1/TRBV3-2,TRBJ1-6,CASSPYPYSGGPYNSPLHF
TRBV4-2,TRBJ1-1,CASSQEKTRGTEAFF
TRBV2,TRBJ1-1,CASSQSSSKAFF
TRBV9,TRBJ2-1,CASSVVGSSYNEQFF
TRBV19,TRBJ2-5,CASSISGFGETQYF
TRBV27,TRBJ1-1,CASSYGVSTEAFF
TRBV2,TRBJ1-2,CASIPHGQVIYGYTF
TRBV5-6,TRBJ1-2,CASSLRDMGGYTF
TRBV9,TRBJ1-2,CASSVDSDRVRYGYTF
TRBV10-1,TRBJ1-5,CASTSNPGTDYYSNQPQHF
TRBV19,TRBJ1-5,CASSQRRGVSNQPQHF
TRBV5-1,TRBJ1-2,CASSTEGVRYGYTF
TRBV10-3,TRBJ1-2,CAISESGERGGYTF
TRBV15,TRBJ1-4,CATSGGWVANEKLFF
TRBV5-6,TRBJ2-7,CASSGGTSNTYEQYF
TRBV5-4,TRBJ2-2,CASSWGSTGELFF
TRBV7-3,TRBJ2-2,CASSLFEGQGLVTGELFF
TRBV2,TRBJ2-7,CASSEVMGLYEQYF
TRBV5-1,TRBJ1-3,CASRGGPDTIYF
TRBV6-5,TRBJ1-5,CASSSQGNQPQHF
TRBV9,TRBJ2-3,CASSLRPEGDTQYF
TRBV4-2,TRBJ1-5,CASSQVIDRADQPQHF
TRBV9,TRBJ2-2,CASSDPPKRGNTGELFF
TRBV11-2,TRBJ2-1,CASSSPGHWTSGSYNEQFF
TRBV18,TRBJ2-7,CASSPRQGVPYEQYF
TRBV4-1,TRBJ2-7,CASSQGTTYEQYF
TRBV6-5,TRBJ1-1,CASSSLVNTEAFF
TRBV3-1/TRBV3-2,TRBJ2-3,CASRQGLDTDTQYF
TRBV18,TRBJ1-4,CASSNGSGTGEKLFF
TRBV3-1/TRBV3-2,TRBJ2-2,CASSQDRPWGTGELFF
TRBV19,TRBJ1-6,CASSIGLRRDNSPLHF
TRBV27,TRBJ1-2,CASSFVGTGGGYTF
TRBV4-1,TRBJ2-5,CASSQDVETQYF
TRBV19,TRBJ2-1,CASSIVEGGRNEQFF
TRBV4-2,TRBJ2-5,CASSQEVSGGARAQYF
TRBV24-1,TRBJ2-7,CATSEGDRRKQYF
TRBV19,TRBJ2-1,CASKGRRTGASNEQFF
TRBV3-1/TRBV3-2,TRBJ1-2,CASSQDLDRHFYTF
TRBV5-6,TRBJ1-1,CASSFGPEAFF
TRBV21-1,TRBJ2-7,CASSAGTRSYEQYF
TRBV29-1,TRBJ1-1,CSVVQGNTEAFF
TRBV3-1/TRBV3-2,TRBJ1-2,CASSYGLAGYTF